One sample yielded the 4 T cell receptor beta chains listed below, sequenced in a study of blood T cells in healthy people across ages. Together with a sample-barcoded 5' primer, a J-beta primer mix was included in a second PCR lasting roughly 6 to 12 cycles. MiXCR was run by TCRdb on the 5' RACE reads, yielding one entry per CDR3 protein. The data hold 550,000 to 800,000 distinct CDR3 sequences, with roughly 21% observed a single time. Sequencing was done on a sample of blood. These receptors all come from a man aged 65 to 79 in good health.

At least ten counts were recorded for this clonotype. CDR3: CATSDGTENIQYF. The DNA of the CDR3 is TGTGCCACCAGTGATGGGACAGAAAACATTCAGTACTTC. V gene TRBV24-1 combines with J gene TRBJ2-4; 7 bases agree with TRBD1. This CDR3 spans 13 amino acids. The germline CDR1 and CDR2 sequences are KGHDR and SFDVKD. V was pared by 3 bases and J by 5 bases, with 0 bases of the junction left unmatched.

The chain carries TRBV15 and TRBJ2-5; 10 positions match TRBD2. The CDR3 is 15 residues long. CDR1 and CDR2 (germline): LNHNV, YYDKDF (reference sequence). The junction had 8 bases not matched to a gene; V was cut back by 5 bases and J by 5 bases. This CDR3 is CATSVASGSLETQYF. Written as DNA, the CDR3 is TGTGCCACCAGCGTCGCTAGCGGGAGTTTGGAGACCCAGTACTTC.

This clonotype was counted a few times. The chain combines TRBV5-6 with TRBJ2-1, with 9 bases aligning to TRBD2. V shed 2 bases, J shed 7 bases, and the junction held 10 bases outside the gene matches. From germline, CDR1 is SGHDT and CDR2 YYEEEE. The CDR3 has 16 amino acids. The chain's CDR3 is CASSLISGSLWNEQFF. The CDR3, as DNA: TGTGCCAGCAGCTTAATTAGCGGGAGCCTTTGGAATGAGCAGTTCTTC.

The rearrangement uses TRBV7-9 and TRBJ2-1, with TRBD1 identical over 9 bases. The J call may be faulty, since TRBJ2-5 better matches the DNA end. The V gene's germline CDR1 is SEHNR and CDR2 FQNEAQ (reference sequence). CDR3 length equals 14 residues. CDR3 amino acids: CASSLDRGYVTQYF. CDR3 DNA: TGTGCCAGCAGCTTGGACAGGGGTTATGTGACCCAGTACTTC.